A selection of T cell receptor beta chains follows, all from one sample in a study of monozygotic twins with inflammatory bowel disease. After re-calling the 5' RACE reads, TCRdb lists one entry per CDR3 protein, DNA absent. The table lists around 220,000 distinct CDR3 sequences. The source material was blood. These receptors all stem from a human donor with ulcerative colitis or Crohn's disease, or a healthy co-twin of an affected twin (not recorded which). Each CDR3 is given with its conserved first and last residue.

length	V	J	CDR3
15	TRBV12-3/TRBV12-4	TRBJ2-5	CASSLGMDGKETQYF
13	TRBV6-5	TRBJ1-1	CASSQAWGTEAFF
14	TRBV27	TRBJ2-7	CASSWDRVAYEQYF
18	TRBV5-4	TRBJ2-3	CASRRTGGGLPKTDTQYF
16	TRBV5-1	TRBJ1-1	CASSLVGTGRNTEAFF
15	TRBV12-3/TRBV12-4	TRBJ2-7	CASSAYSDRDYEQYF
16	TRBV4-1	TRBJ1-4	CASSQNRQGLAEKLFF
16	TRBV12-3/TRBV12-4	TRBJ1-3	CASSLVKGARGNTIYF
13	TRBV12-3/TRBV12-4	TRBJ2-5	CASTPQGKETQYF
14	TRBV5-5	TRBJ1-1	CASRQQGADTEAFF
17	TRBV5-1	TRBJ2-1	CASSLGPETGERNEQFF
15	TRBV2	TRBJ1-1	CASSEWAELNTEAFF
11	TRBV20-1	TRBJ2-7	CSASDGYEQYF
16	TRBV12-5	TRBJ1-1	CAGGLVLGVGNTEAFF
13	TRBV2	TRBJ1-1	CASSVERPTEAFF
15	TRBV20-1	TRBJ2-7	CSARVLSGRFDEQYF
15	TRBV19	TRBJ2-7	CASSIGAGGAYEQYF
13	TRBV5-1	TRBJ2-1	CASRATGLNEQFF
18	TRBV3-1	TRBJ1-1	CASSQEGLQGLRSTEAFF
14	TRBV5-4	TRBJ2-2	CASSPTQGRSELFF
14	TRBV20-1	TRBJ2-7	CSARPGLAGYEQYF
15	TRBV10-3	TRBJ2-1	CAIRTSGGSYNEQFF
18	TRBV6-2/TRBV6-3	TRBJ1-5	CASSYHGTYKGGNQPQHF
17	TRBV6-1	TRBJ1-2	CASSAGTDSFYDYGYTF
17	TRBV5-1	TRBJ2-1	CASSPTQPKISFDEQFF
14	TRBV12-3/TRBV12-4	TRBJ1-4	CASSSTEGDEKLFF
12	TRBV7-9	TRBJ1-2	CASSSGAGGYTF